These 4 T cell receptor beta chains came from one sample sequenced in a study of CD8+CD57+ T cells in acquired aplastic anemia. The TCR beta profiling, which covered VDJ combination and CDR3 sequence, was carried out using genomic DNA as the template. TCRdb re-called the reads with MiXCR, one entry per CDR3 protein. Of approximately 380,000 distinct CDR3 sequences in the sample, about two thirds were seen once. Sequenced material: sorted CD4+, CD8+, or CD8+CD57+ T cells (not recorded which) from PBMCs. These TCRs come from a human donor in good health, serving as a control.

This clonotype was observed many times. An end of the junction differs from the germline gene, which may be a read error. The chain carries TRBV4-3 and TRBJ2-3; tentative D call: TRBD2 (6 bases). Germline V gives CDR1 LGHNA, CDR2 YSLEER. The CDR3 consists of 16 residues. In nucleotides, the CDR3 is TGTGCCAGCAGCCAAGTAGAGACTAGTGGGACAGATACGCAGTATTTT. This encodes CASSQVETSGTDTQYF.

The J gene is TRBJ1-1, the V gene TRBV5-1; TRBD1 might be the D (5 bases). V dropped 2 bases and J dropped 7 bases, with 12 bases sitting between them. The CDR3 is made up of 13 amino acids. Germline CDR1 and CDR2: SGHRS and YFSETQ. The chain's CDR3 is CASSLGTDREAFF. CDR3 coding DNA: TGCGCCAGCAGCTTAGGGACGGACCGTGAAGCTTTCTTT.

CDR3 coding DNA: TGTGCCACCAGTTGGGAGGGACAGGAGAACACCGGGGAGCTGTTTTTT. The encoded protein is CATSWEGQENTGELFF. The V gene is TRBV7-3, the J gene TRBJ2-2; the D gene is possibly TRBD1 (8 bases). V shed 10 bases and J shed 1 base, with 19 bases lying between them. In germline, CDR1 is SGHTA, CDR2 FQGTGA. The CDR3 sequence is 16 residues long.

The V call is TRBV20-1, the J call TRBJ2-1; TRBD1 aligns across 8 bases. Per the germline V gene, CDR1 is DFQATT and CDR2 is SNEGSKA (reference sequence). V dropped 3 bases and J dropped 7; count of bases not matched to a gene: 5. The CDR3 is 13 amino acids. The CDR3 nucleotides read TGCAGTGCTAGTCCGGACAGGGATAATGAGCAGTTCTTC. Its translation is CSASPDRDNEQFF.